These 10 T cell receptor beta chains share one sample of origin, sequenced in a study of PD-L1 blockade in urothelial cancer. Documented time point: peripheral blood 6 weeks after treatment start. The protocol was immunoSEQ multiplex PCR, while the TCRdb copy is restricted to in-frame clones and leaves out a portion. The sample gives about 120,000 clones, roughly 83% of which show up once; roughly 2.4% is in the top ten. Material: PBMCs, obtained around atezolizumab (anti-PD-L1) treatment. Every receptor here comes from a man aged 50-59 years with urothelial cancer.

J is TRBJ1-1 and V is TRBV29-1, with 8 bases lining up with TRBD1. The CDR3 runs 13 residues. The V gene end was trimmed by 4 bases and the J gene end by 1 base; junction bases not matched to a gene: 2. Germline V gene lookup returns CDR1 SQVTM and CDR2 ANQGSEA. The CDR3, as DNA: TGCAGCGTTGGACAGGGGACGAACACTGAAGCTTTCTTT. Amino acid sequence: CSVGQGTNTEAFF.

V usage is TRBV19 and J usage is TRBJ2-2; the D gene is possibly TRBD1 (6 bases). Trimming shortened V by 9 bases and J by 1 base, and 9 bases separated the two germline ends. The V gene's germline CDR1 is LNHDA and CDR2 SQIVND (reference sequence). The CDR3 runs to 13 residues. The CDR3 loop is CASQGQNTGELFF. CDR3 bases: TGTGCCAGCCAGGGACAGAACACCGGGGAGCTGTTTTTT.

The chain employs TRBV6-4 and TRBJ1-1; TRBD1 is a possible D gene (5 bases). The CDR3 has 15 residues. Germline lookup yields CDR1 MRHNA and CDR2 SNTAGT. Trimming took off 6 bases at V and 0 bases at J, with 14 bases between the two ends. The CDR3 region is CASSERGEMNTEAFF. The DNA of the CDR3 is TGTGCCAGCAGCGAGCGGGGGGAAATGAACACTGAAGCTTTCTTT.

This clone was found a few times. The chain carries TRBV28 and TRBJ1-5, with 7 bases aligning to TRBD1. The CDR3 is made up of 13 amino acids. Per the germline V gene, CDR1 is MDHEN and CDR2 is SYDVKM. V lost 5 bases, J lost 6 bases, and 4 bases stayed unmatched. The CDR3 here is CASSRQGFQPQHF. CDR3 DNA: TGTGCCAGCAGTCGACAGGGTTTTCAGCCCCAGCATTTT.

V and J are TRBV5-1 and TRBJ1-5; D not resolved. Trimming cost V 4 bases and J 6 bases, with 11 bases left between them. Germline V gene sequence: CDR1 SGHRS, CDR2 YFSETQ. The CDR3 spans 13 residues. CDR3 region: CASSREVGQPQHF. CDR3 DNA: TGCGCCAGCAGCCGAGAGGTCGGTCAGCCCCAGCATTTT.

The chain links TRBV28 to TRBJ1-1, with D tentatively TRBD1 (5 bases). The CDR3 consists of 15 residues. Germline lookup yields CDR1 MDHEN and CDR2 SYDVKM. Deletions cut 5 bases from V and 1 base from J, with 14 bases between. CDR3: CASSPWGGTNTEAFF. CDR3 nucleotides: TGTGCCAGCAGTCCTTGGGGAGGGACGAACACTGAAGCTTTCTTT.

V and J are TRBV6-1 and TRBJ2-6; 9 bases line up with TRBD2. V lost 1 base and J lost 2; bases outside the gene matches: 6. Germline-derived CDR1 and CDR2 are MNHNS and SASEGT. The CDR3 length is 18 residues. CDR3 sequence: CASSEVVAGVTGANVLTF. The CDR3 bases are TGTGCCAGCAGTGAAGTAGTAGCGGGAGTTACTGGGGCCAACGTCCTGACTTTC.

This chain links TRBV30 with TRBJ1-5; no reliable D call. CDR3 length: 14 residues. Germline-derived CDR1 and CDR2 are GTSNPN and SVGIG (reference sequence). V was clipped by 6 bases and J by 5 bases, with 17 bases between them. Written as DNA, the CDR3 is TGTGCCTGTTCTGAGAGGGTTCGGGATCAGCCCCAGCATTTT. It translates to CACSERVRDQPQHF.

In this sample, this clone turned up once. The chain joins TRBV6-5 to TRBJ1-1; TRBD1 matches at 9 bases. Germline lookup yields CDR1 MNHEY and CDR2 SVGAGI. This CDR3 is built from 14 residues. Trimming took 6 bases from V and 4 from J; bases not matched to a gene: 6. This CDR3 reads CASRRDREGTEAFF. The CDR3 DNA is TGTGCCAGCAGGAGGGACAGGGAAGGCACTGAAGCTTTCTTT.

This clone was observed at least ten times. CDR3 loop: CASSLEGSSYNEQFF. CDR3 bases: TGTGCCAGCAGCTTAGAGGGCAGCTCCTACAATGAGCAGTTCTTC. This chain joins TRBV11-2 and TRBJ2-1; no clear D gene. Germline V lookup: CDR1 SGHAT, CDR2 FQNNGV. Trimming shortened V by 0 bases and J by 0 bases, and 6 bases separated the two germline ends. CDR3 length equals 15 residues.